This T cell receptor beta chain was sequenced in a study of T cell responses to AZD1222 COVID-19 vaccine. Repertoires were generated with immunoSEQ multiplex PCR, while TCRdb's copy carries only in-frame clones and drops some. This sample has around 87,000 clones, with around 90% found just once. V lost 6 bases and J 0 bases, leaving 3 bases between the germline ends. The CDR3 runs to 13 residues. Germline assignment: CDR1 MDHEN and CDR2 SYDVKM. This sample comprised peripheral blood, obtained on day 0 of AZD1222 vaccination. The chain recombines TRBV28 with TRBJ2-6; D unclear. The receptor was derived from an adult in good health. The CDR3 here is CASSLSGANVLTF. The CDR3 bases are TGTGCCAGCAGCCTCTCTGGGGCCAACGTCCTGACTTTC. The full variable domain, completed using reference TRBV28 and TRBJ2-6, is DVKVTQSSRYLVKRTGEKVFLECVQDMDHENMFWYRQDPGLGLRLIYFSYDVKMKEKGDIPEGYSVSREKKERFSLILESASTNQTSMYLCASSLSGANVLTFGAGSRLTVL.